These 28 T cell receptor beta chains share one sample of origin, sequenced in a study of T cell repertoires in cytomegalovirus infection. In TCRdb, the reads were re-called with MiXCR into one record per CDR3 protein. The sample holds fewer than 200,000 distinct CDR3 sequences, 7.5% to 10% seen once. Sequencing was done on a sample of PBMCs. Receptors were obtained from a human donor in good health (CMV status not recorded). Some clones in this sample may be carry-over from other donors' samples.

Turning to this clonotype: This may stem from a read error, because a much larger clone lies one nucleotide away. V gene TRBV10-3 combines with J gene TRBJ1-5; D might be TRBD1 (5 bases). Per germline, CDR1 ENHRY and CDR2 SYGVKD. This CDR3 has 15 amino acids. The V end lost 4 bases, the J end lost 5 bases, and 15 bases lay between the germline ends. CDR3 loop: CAISGSRGNDQPQHF. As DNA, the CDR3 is TGTGCCATCAGTGGGTCAAGGGGAAACGATCAGCCCCAGCATTTT.

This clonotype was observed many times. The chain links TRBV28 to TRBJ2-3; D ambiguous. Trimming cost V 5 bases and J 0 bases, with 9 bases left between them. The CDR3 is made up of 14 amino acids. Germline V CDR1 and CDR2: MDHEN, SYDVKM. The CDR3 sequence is CASSQIISTDTQYF. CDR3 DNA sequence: TGTGCCAGCAGTCAAATTATAAGCACAGATACGCAGTATTTT. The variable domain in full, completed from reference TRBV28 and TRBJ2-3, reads DVKVTQSSRYLVKRTGEKVFLECVQDMDHENMFWYRQDPGLGLRLIYFSYDVKMKEKGDIPEGYSVSREKKERFSLILESASTNQTSMYLCASSQIISTDTQYFGPGTRLTVL.

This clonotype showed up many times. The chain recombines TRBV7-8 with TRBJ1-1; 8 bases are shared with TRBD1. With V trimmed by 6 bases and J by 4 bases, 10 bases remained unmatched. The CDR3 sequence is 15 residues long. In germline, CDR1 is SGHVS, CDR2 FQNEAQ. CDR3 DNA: TGTGCCAGCAGTTCCCGGACAGGGAGCTCCACTGAAGCTTTCTTT. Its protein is CASSSRTGSSTEAFF.

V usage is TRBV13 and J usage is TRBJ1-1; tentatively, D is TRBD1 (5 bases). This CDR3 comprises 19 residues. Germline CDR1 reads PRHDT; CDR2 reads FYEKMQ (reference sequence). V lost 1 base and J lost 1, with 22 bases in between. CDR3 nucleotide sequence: TGTGCCAGCAGCTTAGTATATTTGGGGCGAGACTCATCGAACACTGAAGCTTTCTTT. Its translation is CASSLVYLGRDSSNTEAFF.

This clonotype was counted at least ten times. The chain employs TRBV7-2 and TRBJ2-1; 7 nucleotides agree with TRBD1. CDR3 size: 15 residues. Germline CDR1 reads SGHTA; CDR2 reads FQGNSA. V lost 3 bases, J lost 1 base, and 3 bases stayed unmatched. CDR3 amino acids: CASSLRQGSYNEQFF. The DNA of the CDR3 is TGTGCCAGCAGCTTGAGACAGGGTTCCTACAATGAGCAGTTCTTC.

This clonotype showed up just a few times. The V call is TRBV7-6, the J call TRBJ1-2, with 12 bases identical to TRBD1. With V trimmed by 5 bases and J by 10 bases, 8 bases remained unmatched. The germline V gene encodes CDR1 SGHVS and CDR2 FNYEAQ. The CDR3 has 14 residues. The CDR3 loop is CASSTPGQGADYTF. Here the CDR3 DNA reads TGTGCCAGCAGCACTCCGGGACAGGGGGCTGACTACACCTTC.

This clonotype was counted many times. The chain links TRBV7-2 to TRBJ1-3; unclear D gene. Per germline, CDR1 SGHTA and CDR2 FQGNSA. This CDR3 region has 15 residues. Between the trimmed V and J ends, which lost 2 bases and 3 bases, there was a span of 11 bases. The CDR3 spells CASSLTIGFGNTIYF. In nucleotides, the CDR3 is TGTGCCAGCAGCTTAACTATAGGGTTTGGAAACACCATATATTTT.

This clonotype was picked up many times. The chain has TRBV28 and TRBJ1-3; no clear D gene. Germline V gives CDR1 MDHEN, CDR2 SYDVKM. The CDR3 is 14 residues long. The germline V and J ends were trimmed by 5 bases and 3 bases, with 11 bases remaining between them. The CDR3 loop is CASSLNGYGNTIYF. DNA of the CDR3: TGTGCCAGCAGTCTCAACGGGTATGGAAACACCATATATTTT.

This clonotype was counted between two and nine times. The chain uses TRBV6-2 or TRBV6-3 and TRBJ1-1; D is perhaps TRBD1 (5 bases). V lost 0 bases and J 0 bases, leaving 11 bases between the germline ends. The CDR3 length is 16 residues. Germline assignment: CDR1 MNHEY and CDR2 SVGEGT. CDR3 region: CASSYSRDGMNTEAFF. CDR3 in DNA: TGTGCCAGCAGTTACTCGAGGGACGGAATGAACACTGAAGCTTTCTTT.

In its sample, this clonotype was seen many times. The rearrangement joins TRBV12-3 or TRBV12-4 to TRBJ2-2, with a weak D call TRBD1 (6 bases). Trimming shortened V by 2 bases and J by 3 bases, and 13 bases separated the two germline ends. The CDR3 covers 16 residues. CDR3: CASSLSGRGDTGELFF. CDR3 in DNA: TGTGCCAGCAGTTTATCGGGCAGGGGCGACACCGGGGAGCTGTTTTTT.

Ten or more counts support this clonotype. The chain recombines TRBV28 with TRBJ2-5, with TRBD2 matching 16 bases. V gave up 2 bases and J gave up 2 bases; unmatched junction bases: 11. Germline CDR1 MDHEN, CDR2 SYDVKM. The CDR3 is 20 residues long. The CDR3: CASSLIGGTSGGAKQETQYF. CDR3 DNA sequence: TGTGCCAGCAGTTTAATAGGAGGGACTAGCGGGGGGGCGAAACAAGAGACCCAGTACTTC. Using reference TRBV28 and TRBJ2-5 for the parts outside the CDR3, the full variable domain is DVKVTQSSRYLVKRTGEKVFLECVQDMDHENMFWYRQDPGLGLRLIYFSYDVKMKEKGDIPEGYSVSREKKERFSLILESASTNQTSMYLCASSLIGGTSGGAKQETQYFGPGTRLLVL.

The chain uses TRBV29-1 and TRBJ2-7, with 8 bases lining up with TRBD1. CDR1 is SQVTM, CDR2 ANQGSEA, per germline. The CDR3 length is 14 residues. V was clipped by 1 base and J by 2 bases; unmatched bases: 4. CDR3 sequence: CSVEGTGRTYEQYF. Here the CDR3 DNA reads TGCAGCGTTGAAGGGACAGGGAGGACCTACGAGCAGTACTTC.

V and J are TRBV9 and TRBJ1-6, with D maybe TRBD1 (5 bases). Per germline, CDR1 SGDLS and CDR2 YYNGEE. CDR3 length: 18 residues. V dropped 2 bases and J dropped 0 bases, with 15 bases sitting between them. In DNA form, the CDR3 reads TGTGCCAGCAGCGTCGGGCTAGAGGGGAGCTCCTATAATTCACCCCTCCACTTT. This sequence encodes CASSVGLEGSSYNSPLHF. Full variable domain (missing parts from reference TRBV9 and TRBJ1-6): DSGVTQTPKHLITATGQRVTLRCSPRSGDLSVYWYQQSLDQGLQFLIQYYNGEERAKGNILERFSAQQFPDLHSELNLSSLELGDSALYFCASSVGLEGSSYNSPLHFGNGTRLTVT.

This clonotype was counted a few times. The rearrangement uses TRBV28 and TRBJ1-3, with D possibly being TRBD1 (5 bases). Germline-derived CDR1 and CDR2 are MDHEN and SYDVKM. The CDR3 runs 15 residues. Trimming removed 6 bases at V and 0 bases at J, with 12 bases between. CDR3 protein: CASSRDRDSGNTIYF. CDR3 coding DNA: TGTGCCAGCAGCCGGGACCGCGACTCTGGAAACACCATATATTTT.

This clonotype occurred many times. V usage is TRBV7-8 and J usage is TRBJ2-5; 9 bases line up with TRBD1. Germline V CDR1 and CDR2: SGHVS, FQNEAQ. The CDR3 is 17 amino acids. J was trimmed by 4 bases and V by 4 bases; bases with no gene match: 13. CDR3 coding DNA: TGTGCCAGCAGCTCCCTTGACGGGGGACAGGGTGGAGAGACCCAGTACTTC. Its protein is CASSSLDGGQGGETQYF.

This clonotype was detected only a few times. The CDR3 sequence: CASSEALDTYNEQFF. The CDR3 nucleotides are TGTGCCAGCAGTGAAGCGTTAGACACCTACAATGAGCAGTTCTTC. The chain has TRBV2 and TRBJ2-1; D uncertain. Trimming stripped 0 bases from V and 2 bases from J, with 8 bases between. The CDR3 runs 15 residues. CDR1 and CDR2 (germline): SNHLY, FYNNEI.

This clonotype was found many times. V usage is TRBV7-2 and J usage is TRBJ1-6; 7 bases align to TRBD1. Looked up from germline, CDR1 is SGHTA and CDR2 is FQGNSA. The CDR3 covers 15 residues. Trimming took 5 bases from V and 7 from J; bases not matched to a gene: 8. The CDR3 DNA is TGTGCCAGCAGCCCGAGAACAGGGGAGAATTCACCCCTCCACTTT. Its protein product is CASSPRTGENSPLHF.

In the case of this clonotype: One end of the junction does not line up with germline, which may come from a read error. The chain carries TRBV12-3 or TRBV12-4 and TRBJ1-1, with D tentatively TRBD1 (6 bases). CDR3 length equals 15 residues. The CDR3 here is CSSSLPRGSGTEAFF. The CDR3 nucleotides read TGTTCCAGCAGCCTTCCCAGGGGATCCGGCACTGAAGCTTTCTTT.

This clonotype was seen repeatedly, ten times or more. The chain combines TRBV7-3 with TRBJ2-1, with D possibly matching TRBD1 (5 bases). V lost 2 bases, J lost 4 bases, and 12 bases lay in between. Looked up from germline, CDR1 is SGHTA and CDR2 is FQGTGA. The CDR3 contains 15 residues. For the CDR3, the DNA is TGTGCCAGCAGCTTAGCCCTGACAGTTTACAATGAGCAGTTCTTC. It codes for CASSLALTVYNEQFF. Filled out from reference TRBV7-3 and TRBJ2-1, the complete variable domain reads GAGVSQTPSNKVTEKGKYVELRCDPISGHTALYWYRQSLGQGPEFLIYFQGTGAADDSGLPNDRFFAVRPEGSVSTLKIQRTERGDSAVYLCASSLALTVYNEQFFGPGTRLTVL.

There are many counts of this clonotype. The CDR3 protein is CASSADREVPGSFF. The DNA of the CDR3 is TGTGCCAGCAGTGCTGACAGGGAGGTCCCAGGATCTTTCTTT. The V gene is TRBV6-2 or TRBV6-3, the J gene TRBJ1-1; 7 bases are shared with TRBD1. The CDR3 is 14 residues long. CDR1 MNHEY and CDR2 SVGEGT come from the germline V gene. Trimming at V came to 5 bases and at J to 12 bases, leaving 15 bases not matched to a gene.

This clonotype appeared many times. As DNA, the CDR3 is TGTGCCAGCAGCCAAATACTGAACACTGAAGCTTTCTTT. Its translation is CASSQILNTEAFF. The V gene is TRBV14, the J gene TRBJ1-1, with D hard to call. The CDR3 is made up of 13 amino acids. V was pared by 2 bases and J by 0 bases, with 4 bases between. Germline assignment: CDR1 SGHDN and CDR2 FVKESK.

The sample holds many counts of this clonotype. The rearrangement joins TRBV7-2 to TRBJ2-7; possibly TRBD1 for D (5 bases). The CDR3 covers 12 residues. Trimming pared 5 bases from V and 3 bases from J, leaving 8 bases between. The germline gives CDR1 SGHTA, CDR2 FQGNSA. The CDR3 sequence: CASSATVYEQYF. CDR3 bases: TGTGCCAGCAGCGCGACAGTCTACGAGCAGTACTTC.

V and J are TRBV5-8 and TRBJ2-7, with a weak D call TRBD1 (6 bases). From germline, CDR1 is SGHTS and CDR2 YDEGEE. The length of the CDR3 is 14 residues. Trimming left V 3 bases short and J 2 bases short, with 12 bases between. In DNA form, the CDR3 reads TGTGCCAGCAGCTCAGCTCAGGGGACCTACGAGCAGTACTTC. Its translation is CASSSAQGTYEQYF.

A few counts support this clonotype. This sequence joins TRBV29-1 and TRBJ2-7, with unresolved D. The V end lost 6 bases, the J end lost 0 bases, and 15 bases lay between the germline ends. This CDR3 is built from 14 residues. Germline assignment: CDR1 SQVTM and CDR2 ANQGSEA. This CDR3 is CSVRGRNNSYEQYF. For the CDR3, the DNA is TGCAGCGTCCGAGGCAGGAATAACTCCTACGAGCAGTACTTC.

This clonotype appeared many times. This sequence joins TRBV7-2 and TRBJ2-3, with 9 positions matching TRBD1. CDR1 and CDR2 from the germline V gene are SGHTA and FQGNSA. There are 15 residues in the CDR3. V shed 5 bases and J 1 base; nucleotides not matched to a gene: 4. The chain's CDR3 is CASSTRQGGTDTQYF. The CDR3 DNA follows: TGTGCCAGCAGCACTCGACAGGGGGGCACAGATACGCAGTATTTT.

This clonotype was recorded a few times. CDR3 nucleotide sequence: TGCAGTGCTAGATCCGACAGGGGGCTGACTGAAGCTTTCTTT. It translates to CSARSDRGLTEAFF. The chain recombines TRBV20-1 with TRBJ1-1, with 10 bases lining up with TRBD1. The CDR3 loop spans 14 amino acids. Germline assignment: CDR1 DFQATT and CDR2 SNEGSKA (reference sequence). V lost 2 bases, J lost 5 bases, and 5 bases stayed unmatched.

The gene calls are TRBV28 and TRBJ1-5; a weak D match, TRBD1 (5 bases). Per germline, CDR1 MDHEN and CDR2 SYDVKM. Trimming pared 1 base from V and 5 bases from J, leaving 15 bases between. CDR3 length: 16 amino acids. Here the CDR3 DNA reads TGTGCCAGCAGTTTATCGGGGCGCGGACCTGATCAGCCCCAGCATTTT. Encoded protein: CASSLSGRGPDQPQHF.

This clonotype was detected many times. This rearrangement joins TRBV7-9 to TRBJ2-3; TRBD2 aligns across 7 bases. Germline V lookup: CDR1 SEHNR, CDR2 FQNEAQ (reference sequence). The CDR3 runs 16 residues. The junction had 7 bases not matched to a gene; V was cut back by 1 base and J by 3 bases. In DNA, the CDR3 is TGTGCCAGCAGCTTAGGTGCTAGCGGTTCAACAGATACGCAGTATTTT. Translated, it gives CASSLGASGSTDTQYF.